Listed below are T cell receptor beta chains from one sample, sequenced in a study of blood T cell repertoires in COVID-19. The method was immunoSEQ multiplex PCR; TCRdb's version includes in-frame clones alone and lacks a portion of them. Of approximately 240,000 clones in the sample, approximately 82% were seen once. Sequencing was carried out using peripheral blood. The receptors originated from a woman aged 40 to 50 who had recovered from COVID-19. Each CDR3 is given with its conserved first and last residue. D genes are given only for firm matches. A clone size is listed for some rows: how often the clone was seen (once, few, many), or a class if it is expanded.

clone size	J gene	V gene	D gene	CDR3 protein	CDR3 DNA
.	TRBJ2-6	TRBV7-3	.	CASSFQGGPGANVLTF	TGTGCCAGCAGCTTCCAGGGTGGTCCTGGGGCCAACGTCCTGACTTTC
.	TRBJ1-1	TRBV7-9	.	CASSLETMGGAFF	TGTGCCAGCAGCTTAGAGACAATGGGGGGAGCTTTCTTT
few	TRBJ2-3	TRBV6-4	.	CASSLRGGTDTQYF	TGTGCCAGCAGTCTGCGGGGTGGCACAGATACGCAGTATTTT
.	TRBJ1-2	TRBV2	.	CASSATGTSRGYTF	TGTGCCAGCAGTGCCACCGGGACATCAAGGGGCTACACCTTC
.	TRBJ2-6	TRBV5-1	TRBD1	CASSPTSGQVLSGANVLTF	TGCGCCAGCAGCCCCACCTCGGGACAGGTCCTCTCTGGGGCCAACGTCCTGACTTTC
.	TRBJ2-1	TRBV6-5	.	CASSVSESSYNEQFF	TGTGCCAGCAGCGTTAGCGAAAGCTCCTACAATGAGCAGTTCTTC
once	TRBJ2-1	TRBV5-1	.	CASSVPVGGGFNEQFF	TGCGCCAGCAGCGTCCCCGTGGGGGGGGGCTTCAATGAGCAGTTCTTC
.	TRBJ1-2	TRBV30	TRBD1	CAWSVYGTGYGYTF	TGTGCCTGGAGTGTCTATGGGACAGGGTATGGCTACACCTTC
.	TRBJ1-1	TRBV18	.	CASSPADRSEAFF	TGTGCCAGCTCACCAGCGGATCGGTCTGAAGCTTTCTTT
.	TRBJ2-3	TRBV6-2/TRBV6-3	.	CASSYSIGRGQDTQYF	TGTGCCAGCAGTTACTCGATAGGCAGGGGACAAGATACGCAGTATTTT
.	TRBJ2-5	TRBV7-3	.	CASSLSAVGETQYF	TGTGCCAGCAGCTTGTCAGCAGTCGGGGAGACCCAGTACTTC
.	TRBJ1-6	TRBV5-8	TRBD1	CASSLAQGASNSPLHF	TGTGCCAGCAGCTTGGCCCAGGGGGCGAGTAATTCACCCCTCCACTTT
.	TRBJ1-1	TRBV5-1	.	CASSLTGTNTEAFF	TGCGCCAGCAGCTTGACAGGGACGAACACTGAAGCTTTCTTT